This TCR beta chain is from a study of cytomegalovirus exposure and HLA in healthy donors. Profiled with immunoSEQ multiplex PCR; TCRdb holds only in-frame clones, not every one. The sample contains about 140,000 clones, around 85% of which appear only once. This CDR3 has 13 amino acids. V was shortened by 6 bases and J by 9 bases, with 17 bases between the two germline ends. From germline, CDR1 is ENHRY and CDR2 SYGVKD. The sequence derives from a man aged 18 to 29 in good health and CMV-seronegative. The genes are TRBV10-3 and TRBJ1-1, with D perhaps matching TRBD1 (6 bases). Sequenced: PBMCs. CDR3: CAIRNGQPPKAFF. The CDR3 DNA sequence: TGTGCCATCAGAAACGGACAGCCCCCAAAAGCTTTCTTT.